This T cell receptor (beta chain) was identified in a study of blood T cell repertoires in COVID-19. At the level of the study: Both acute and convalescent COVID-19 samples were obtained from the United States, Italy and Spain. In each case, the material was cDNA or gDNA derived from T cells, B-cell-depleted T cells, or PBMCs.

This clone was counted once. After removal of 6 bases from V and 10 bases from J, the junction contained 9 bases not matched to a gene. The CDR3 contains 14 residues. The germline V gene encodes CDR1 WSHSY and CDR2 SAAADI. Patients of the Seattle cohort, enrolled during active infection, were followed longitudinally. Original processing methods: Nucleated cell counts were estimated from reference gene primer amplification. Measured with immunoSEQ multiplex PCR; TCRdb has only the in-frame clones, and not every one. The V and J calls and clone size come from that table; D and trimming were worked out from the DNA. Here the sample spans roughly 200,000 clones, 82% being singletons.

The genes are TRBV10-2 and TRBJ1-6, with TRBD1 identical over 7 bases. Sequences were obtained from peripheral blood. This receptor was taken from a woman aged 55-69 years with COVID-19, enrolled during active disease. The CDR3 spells CASRGDSVGSPLHF. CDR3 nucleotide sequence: TGCGCCAGCAGGGGGGACAGCGTAGGGTCACCCCTCCACTTT.